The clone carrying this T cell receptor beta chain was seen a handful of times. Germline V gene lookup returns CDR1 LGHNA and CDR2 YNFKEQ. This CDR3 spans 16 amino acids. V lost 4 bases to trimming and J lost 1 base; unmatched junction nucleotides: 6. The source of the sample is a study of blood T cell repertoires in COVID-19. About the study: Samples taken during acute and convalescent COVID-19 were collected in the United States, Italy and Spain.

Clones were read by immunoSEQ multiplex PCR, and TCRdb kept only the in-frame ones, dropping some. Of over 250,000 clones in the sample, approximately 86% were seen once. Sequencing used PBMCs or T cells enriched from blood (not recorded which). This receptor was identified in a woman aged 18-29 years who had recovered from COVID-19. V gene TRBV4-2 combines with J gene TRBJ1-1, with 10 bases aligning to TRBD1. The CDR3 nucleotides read TGTGCCAGCAGCCCAGACAGGGGGCTTCCGAACACTGAAGCTTTCTTT. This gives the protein CASSPDRGLPNTEAFF.